The source of this T cell receptor (beta chain) is a study of Ad26.COV2.S vaccination and SARS-CoV-2 variants. Study as a whole: The vaccine Ad26.COV2.S was put into the muscle once, or twice with 56 days between.

Method: immunoSEQ multiplex PCR; TCRdb's copy keeps in-frame clones and lacks some. In the table there are roughly 510,000 clones, 87% of which are singletons. CDR3 length: 11 residues. J gave up 10 bases and V 3 bases, and 0 bases lay outside the gene matches. The germline gives CDR1 LNHNV, CDR2 YYDKDF (reference sequence). Treatment specified: some 20 received Ad26.COV2.S at low or high dose, single or two shots; roughly five received placebo; per-sample allocation not given. Day 63 after the first vaccine or placebo injection was the time point for sampling. The TCR was taken from a person aged 18-65 years who received the Ad26.COV2.S COVID-19 vaccine or a placebo. This rearrangement joins TRBV15 to TRBJ2-1; 7 nucleotides match TRBD2. The sample consisted of peripheral blood, taken in a trial of Ad26.COV2.S vaccine versus placebo. CDR3 protein: CATSRGLEQFF. DNA of the CDR3: TGTGCCACCAGCAGGGGACTAGAGCAGTTCTTC.